This is a list of T cell receptor beta chains from one sample in a study of blood T cells in healthy people across ages. TCRdb reprocessed the 5' RACE reads via MiXCR and lists one record per CDR3 protein. In the table there are around 1.7 million distinct CDR3 sequences, roughly 28% of which are singletons. Sequenced: blood. The receptor source for this set is a woman aged 25 to 39 in good health. CDR3s include the opening cysteine and the closing phenylalanine or tryptophan. D genes are given only for firm matches. Clone size is not always given. Where it is, it says once, few, many or a class for expanded clones.

D gene	V gene	J gene	clone size	CDR3 protein	CDR3 DNA
.	TRBV5-1	TRBJ2-1	.	CASSLEGGAENEQFF	TGCGCCAGCAGCTTGGAGGGGGGGGCCGAGAATGAGCAGTTCTTC
.	TRBV9	TRBJ1-5	.	CASSVSGYTEAFFGQGTNQPQHF	.
.	TRBV20-1	TRBJ1-6	few	CSARSTGRDRSPLHF	TGCAGTGCTCGCTCTACCGGGAGGGACCGTTCACCCCTCCACTTT
TRBD2	TRBV10-2	TRBJ2-1	few	CASIRLAGGYNEQFF	TGCGCCAGCATCCGACTAGCGGGAGGTTACAATGAGCAGTTCTTC
TRBD1	TRBV6-6	TRBJ2-7	.	CASSMTPGQRGSYEQYF	TGTGCCAGCAGTATGACGCCGGGACAGAGAGGATCCTACGAGCAGTACTTC
TRBD2	TRBV4-2	TRBJ2-1	few	CASTRTSGLNEQFF	TGTGCCAGCACCCGGACTAGCGGACTCAATGAGCAGTTCTTC
TRBD2	TRBV20-1	TRBJ2-1	few	CSASVTSGANEQFF	TGCAGTGCTAGTGTGACTAGCGGGGCCAATGAGCAGTTCTTC
TRBD1	TRBV28	TRBJ2-1	.	CANRLQGVFRSEQFF	TGTGCCAACAGGCTTCAGGGGGTGTTTCGAAGTGAGCAGTTCTTC
.	TRBV24-1	TRBJ2-5	.	CATSSRLEETQYF	TGTGCCACCAGTTCTCGGCTAGAAGAGACCCAGTACTTC
TRBD2	TRBV20-1	TRBJ2-7	few	CSATSGTPSYEQYF	TGCAGTGCTACTAGCGGGACCCCCTCCTACGAGCAGTACTTC
.	TRBV7-2	TRBJ1-2	.	CVSSSRAGNYGYTF	TGTGTCAGCAGCAGCCGGGCAGGGAACTATGGCTACACCTTC
TRBD2	TRBV20-1	TRBJ2-4	many	CSARWGGFGKNIQYF	TGCAGTGCTAGATGGGGGGGTTTCGGCAAAAACATTCAGTACTTC
.	TRBV2	TRBJ1-3	.	CASSEFRGTPGNTIYF	TGTGCCAGCAGTGAATTCCGGGGGACCCCTGGAAACACCATATATTTT
.	TRBV24-1	TRBJ1-5	.	CATSDGGNQPQHF	TGTGCCACCAGTGATGGGGGGAATCAGCCCCAGCATTTT
.	TRBV20-1	TRBJ1-2	.	CSAEGLNNYGYTF	TGCAGTGCCGAGGGACTTAACAACTATGGCTACACCTTC
TRBD1	TRBV19	TRBJ1-1	.	CASTMQGADTEAFF	TGTGCCAGTACTATGCAGGGGGCGGACACTGAAGCTTTCTTT
.	TRBV7-6	TRBJ2-3	.	CASSLGLRSGPSTDTQYF	TGTGCCAGCAGCTTAGGCCTTCGGAGCGGGCCATCGACAGATACGCAGTATTTT
.	TRBV5-1	TRBJ2-1	few	CASTADNEQFF	TGCGCCAGCACAGCGGACAATGAGCAGTTCTTC
TRBD1	TRBV7-9	TRBJ2-1	.	CASSSPDRADEQFF	TGTGCCAGCAGCTCGCCGGACAGGGCGGATGAGCAGTTCTTC
.	TRBV5-1	TRBJ2-4	many	CASSLDIAKNIQYF	TGCGCCAGCAGCTTGGATATAGCCAAAAACATTCAGTACTTC
.	TRBV12-3/TRBV12-4	TRBJ2-1	few	CASTLGGYLRHEQFF	TGTGCCAGCACCCTGGGGGGCTACCTTAGGCATGAGCAGTTCTTC
.	TRBV4-3	TRBJ2-1	.	CASSQVPGAREQVF	TGCGCCAGCAGCCAAGTTCCGGGGGCGCGTGAGCAGGTCTTC
TRBD2	TRBV7-7	TRBJ2-4	few	CPRTSGENIQYF	TGTCCACGAACTAGCGGGGAAAACATTCAGTACTTC
.	TRBV6-5	TRBJ2-7	.	CASKTYRVSYNEQYF	TGTGCCAGCAAAACTTACAGGGTATCCTACAATGAGCAGTACTTC
.	TRBV12-3/TRBV12-4	TRBJ2-1	many	CASSAGGVNNEQFF	TGTGCCAGCTCCGCAGGGGGGGTGAACAATGAGCAGTTCTTC
.	TRBV12-3/TRBV12-4	TRBJ1-5	many	CASSPGLGNPLHTTFNQPQHF	TGTGCCAGCAGCCCTGGGCTGGGGAATCCCCTCCACACGACATTCAATCAGCCCCAGCATTTT
TRBD2	TRBV7-2	TRBJ2-3	few	CASKGLAGFTDTQYF	TGTGCCAGCAAGGGGCTAGCGGGATTCACAGATACGCAGTATTTT
TRBD2	TRBV15	TRBJ2-4	.	CATSRDHREGTRYF	TGTGCCACCAGCAGAGATCATAGGGAAGGGACTAGGTACTTC
TRBD1	TRBV6-1	TRBJ2-7	few	CASRVPTGNYEQYF	TGTGCCAGCAGAGTCCCGACAGGGAACTACGAGCAGTACTTC
.	TRBV11-2	TRBJ2-3	few	CACSLAGGRDTQYF	TGTGCCTGCAGCTTAGCCGGGGGGCGGGATACGCAGTATTTT
TRBD2	TRBV5-1	TRBJ2-1	.	CASSVPGLAGVGDNEQFF	TGCGCCAGCAGCGTTCCGGGACTAGCGGGAGTGGGTGACAATGAGCAGTTCTTC
.	TRBV7-3	TRBJ1-1	few	CASSFDGLNTEAFF	TGCGCCAGCAGCTTCGACGGACTGAACACTGAAGCTTTCTTT
.	TRBV5-1	TRBJ2-2	few	CASGVTNTGELFF	TGCGCCAGCGGAGTGACGAACACCGGGGAGCTGTTTTTT
.	TRBV12-3/TRBV12-4	TRBJ1-2	.	CASKTGNANYGYTF	TGTGCCAGCAAAACGGGGAACGCTAACTATGGCTACACCTTC
.	TRBV25-1	TRBJ1-4	few	CASSDPATTNEKLFF	TGTGCCAGCAGTGACCCAGCTACAACTAATGAAAAACTGTTTTTT
TRBD1	TRBV12-3/TRBV12-4	TRBJ1-2	.	CASSPRGTGARSYGYTF	TGTGCCAGCAGTCCTCGCGGGACAGGGGCCAGGAGCTATGGCTACACCTTC
.	TRBV20-1	TRBJ2-7	many	CSARDWGGFSYEQYF	TGCAGTGCTAGAGATTGGGGCGGGTTCTCCTACGAGCAGTACTTC